The 14 T cell receptor beta chains given below trace back to one sample, sequenced in a study of blood T cells in healthy people across ages. For the second PCR, which ran for about 7 to 11 cycles, a sample-barcoded 5' primer and a J-beta primer mix were used. TCRdb used MiXCR to reprocess the 5' RACE reads, holding one entry per CDR3 protein. Of under 2,000,000 distinct CDR3 sequences listed, about 50% are singletons. Material: blood. The origin of the receptors is a woman between 40 and 55 years old in good health.

The V call is TRBV15, the J call TRBJ2-7; 8 bases fit TRBD1. Germline V gene data show CDR1 as LNHNV and CDR2 as YYDKDF (reference sequence). With V trimmed by 5 bases and J by 0 bases, 9 bases remained unmatched. The CDR3 has 16 amino acids. DNA of the CDR3: TGTGCCACCAGCCTCAGGACAGGGCCCTACTCCTACGAGCAGTACTTC. Its translation is CATSLRTGPYSYEQYF.

This clonotype has only one observation. The chain employs TRBV24-1 and TRBJ2-1, with D maybe TRBD1 (6 bases). The CDR3 has 16 amino acids. Germline CDR1 is KGHDR and CDR2 is SFDVKD. V dropped 5 bases and J dropped 0 bases, with 13 bases sitting between them. CDR3 amino acids: CATSAIGQISYNEQFF. In DNA, the CDR3 is TGTGCCACCAGTGCCATCGGACAGATCTCCTACAATGAGCAGTTCTTC.

The rearrangement links TRBV9 to TRBJ2-1; TRBD2 might be the D (6 bases). V lost 1 base and J 4 bases, leaving 15 bases between the germline ends. Per germline, CDR1 SGDLS and CDR2 YYNGEE. The CDR3 contains 16 residues. The CDR3 nucleotides read TGTGCCAGCAGCGTACCCGTCGCGGGGTCTTACAATGAGCAGTTCTTC. Encoded protein: CASSVPVAGSYNEQFF.

This chain connects TRBV27 to TRBJ2-1, with a weak D call TRBD2 (6 bases). The CDR3 consists of 15 residues. Deletions cut 5 bases from V and 8 bases from J, with 19 bases between. CDR1 and CDR2 (germline): MNHEY, SMNVEV (reference sequence). The CDR3 reads CASSPLTSPEDEQFF. The CDR3 coding sequence is TGTGCCAGCAGTCCCCTGACTAGTCCGGAGGATGAGCAGTTCTTC.

This clonotype appeared a few times. CDR3: CSARLTGGSYEQYF. The CDR3 DNA reads as TGCAGTGCTAGATTGACAGGGGGGAGCTACGAGCAGTACTTC. The V and J genes are TRBV20-1 and TRBJ2-7; TRBD1 agrees at 9 bases. Per germline, CDR1 DFQATT and CDR2 SNEGSKA (reference sequence). The junction had 5 bases not matched to a gene; V was cut back by 2 bases and J by 3 bases. This CDR3 is 14 amino acids long.

The chain combines TRBV6-5 with TRBJ1-2; D gene unclear. Germline assignment: CDR1 MNHEY and CDR2 SVGAGI. The length of the CDR3 is 14 residues. The ends were cut back, 5 bases at V and 4 bases at J, with 14 bases in the middle. The CDR3 sequence is CASSQILLGYGYTF. In nucleotides, the CDR3 is TGTGCCAGCAGTCAGATCCTGTTAGGCTATGGCTACACCTTC.

This chain uses TRBV7-2 with TRBJ1-2, with TRBD1 as a possible D gene (6 bases). V lost 1 base to trimming and J lost 4 bases, with 10 bases between them. Looked up from germline, CDR1 is SGHTA and CDR2 is FQGNSA. CDR3 length: 14 amino acids. CDR3 DNA: TGTGCCAGCAGCTTAGGGGGGGCGGTCTATGGCTACACCTTC. Translation: CASSLGGAVYGYTF.

This clonotype appeared a few times. V usage is TRBV7-9 and J usage is TRBJ2-1; D ambiguous. CDR3 size: 15 residues. Germline V gene sequence: CDR1 SEHNR, CDR2 FQNEAQ (reference sequence). The DNA of the CDR3 is TGTGCGAGCCCGCCGGTTAGGTGGACGTCCAATGAGCAGTTCTTC. Its protein is CASPPVRWTSNEQFF.

The chain carries TRBV7-9 and TRBJ2-4; either TRBD1 or TRBD2 may supply D (7 bases each). With the DNA end fitting TRBJ2-7 better, the J assignment may be wrong. CDR3 size: 16 residues. Germline CDR1 reads SEHNR; CDR2 reads FQNEAQ (reference sequence). The CDR3 here is CASSPVGRGGSYEQYF. CDR3 in DNA: TGTGCCAGCAGCCCGGTGGGCAGGGGGGGCAGCTACGAGCAGTACTTC.

The chain couples TRBV2 to TRBJ2-4; tentative D call: TRBD1 (5 bases). The CDR3 is made up of 14 amino acids. V lost 6 bases to trimming and J lost 7 bases, with 16 bases between them. The V gene's germline CDR1 is SNHLY and CDR2 FYNNEI. This chain's CDR3 is CASSADTPENIQYF. In nucleotides, the CDR3 is TGTGCCAGCAGCGCGGACACCCCGGAGAACATTCAGTACTTC.

The V call is TRBV7-9, the J call TRBJ1-1; possibly TRBD1 for D (6 bases). The V gene's germline CDR1 is SEHNR and CDR2 FQNEAQ (reference sequence). This CDR3 comprises 14 residues. Deletions cut 3 bases from V and 5 bases from J, with 13 bases between. For the CDR3, the DNA is TGTGCCAGCAGCTTCCCAGGGGTAAAGACTGAAGCTTTCTTT. Its translation is CASSFPGVKTEAFF.

The rearrangement uses TRBV7-2 and TRBJ2-6; D is unclear. CDR3 length: 13 residues. Trimming removed 5 bases at V and 4 bases at J, with 6 bases between. Germline V gene sequence: CDR1 SGHTA, CDR2 FQGNSA. The CDR3 spells CASSVWGANVLTF. Here the CDR3 DNA reads TGTGCCAGCAGCGTGTGGGGGGCCAACGTCCTGACTTTC. The whole variable domain, filled in from reference TRBV7-2 and TRBJ2-6, reads GAGVSQSPSNKVTEKGKDVELRCDPISGHTALYWYRQSLGQGLEFLIYFQGNSAPDKSGLPSDRFSAERTGGSVSTLTIQRTQQEDSAVYLCASSVWGANVLTFGAGSRLTVL.

This chain uses TRBV12-3 or TRBV12-4 with TRBJ2-7; 9 bases are a match to TRBD2. Trimming removed 1 base from V and 5 bases from J; junction bases left unmatched: 3. The CDR3 length is 14 residues. The DNA of the CDR3 is TGTGCCAGCAGTTTAGGTCAGCGGGGGGACGAGCAGTACTTC. As protein: CASSLGQRGDEQYF.

This clonotype was observed a few times. The gene calls are TRBV7-9 and TRBJ2-5; no clear D gene. The germline CDR1 and CDR2 sequences are SEHNR and FQNEAQ (reference sequence). With 10 bases removed from V and 0 bases from J, the gap between germline ends came to 21 bases. This CDR3 has 16 amino acids. The DNA of the CDR3 is TGTGCCATGGTTATCTACGACGGTTGGTACCAAGAGACCCAGTACTTC. It encodes CAMVIYDGWYQETQYF.